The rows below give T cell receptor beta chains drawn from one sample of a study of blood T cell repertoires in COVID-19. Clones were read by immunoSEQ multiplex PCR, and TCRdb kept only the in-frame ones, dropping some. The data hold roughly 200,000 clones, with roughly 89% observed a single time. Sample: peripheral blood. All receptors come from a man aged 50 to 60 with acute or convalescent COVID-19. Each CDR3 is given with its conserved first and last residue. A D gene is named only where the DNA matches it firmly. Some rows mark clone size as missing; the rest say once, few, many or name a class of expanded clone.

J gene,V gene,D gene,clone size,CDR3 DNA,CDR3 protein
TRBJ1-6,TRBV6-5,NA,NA,TGTGCCAGCAGTTACAAACGGTCTAATTCACCCCTCCACTTT,CASSYKRSNSPLHF
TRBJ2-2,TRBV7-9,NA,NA,TGTGCCAGCAGCCCACCGGGACTCACCGGGGAGCTGTTTTTT,CASSPPGLTGELFF
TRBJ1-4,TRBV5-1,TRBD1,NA,TGCGCCAGCAGCGTGGGGGACAGGCCGGCCGGGGAAAAACTGTTTTTT,CASSVGDRPAGEKLFF
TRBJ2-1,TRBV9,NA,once,TGTGCCAGCAGCGAACCAGGGTCTCCCTACAATGAGCAGTTCTTC,CASSEPGSPYNEQFF
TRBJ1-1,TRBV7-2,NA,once,TGTGCCAGCAGCTTAGCGGGGGGGAACACTGAAGCTTTCTTT,CASSLAGGNTEAFF
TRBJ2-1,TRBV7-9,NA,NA,TGTGCCAGCAGCGTTAGCGGCAATGAGCAGTTCTTC,CASSVSGNEQFF
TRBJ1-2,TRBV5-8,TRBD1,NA,TGTGCCAGCACCAGAACGGGACAGAACTATGGCTACACCTTC,CASTRTGQNYGYTF
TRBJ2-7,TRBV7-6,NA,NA,TGTGCCAGCAGCTTAAGTGTTAGTCCGGCCTACGAGCAGTACTTC,CASSLSVSPAYEQYF
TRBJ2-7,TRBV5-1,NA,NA,TGCGCCAGCAGCTTGTTCGTCGGGAATTACGAGCAGTACTTC,CASSLFVGNYEQYF
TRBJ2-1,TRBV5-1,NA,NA,TGCGCCAGCACCCGTGACAATGAGCAGTTCTTC,CASTRDNEQFF
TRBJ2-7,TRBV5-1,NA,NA,TGCGCCAGCAGCTTGGAAACGGGTCCTCTCGAGCAGTACTTC,CASSLETGPLEQYF
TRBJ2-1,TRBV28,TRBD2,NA,TGTGCCAGCATCTCGCTAGCGGGCAACTCAAACTACAATGAGCAGTTCTTC,CASISLAGNSNYNEQFF
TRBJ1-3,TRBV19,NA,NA,TGTGCCAGTAGCCAACAGGGAAGCTCTGGAAACACCATATATTTT,CASSQQGSSGNTIYF
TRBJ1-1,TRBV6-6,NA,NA,TGTGCCAGCAGTTACTCCGGACATATGAACACTGAAGCTTTCTTT,CASSYSGHMNTEAFF
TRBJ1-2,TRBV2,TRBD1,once,TGTGCCAGCAAGGGACAGGCCGGAGGACTTAACTATGGCTACACCTTC,CASKGQAGGLNYGYTF
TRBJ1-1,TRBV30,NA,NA,TGTGCCTGGAGTTTCGGGGTCGTAGCTTTCTTT,CAWSFGVVAFF
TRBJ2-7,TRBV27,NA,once,TGTGCCAGCAGTTCCCGGGCCTACGAGCAGTACTTC,CASSSRAYEQYF